This TCR beta chain is drawn from a study of breast tumors, draining lymph nodes, adjacent tissues. Samples came from axillary lymph nodes draining the breast cancer. The CDR3 is 12 amino acids. Germline CDR1 reads DFQATT; CDR2 reads SNEGSKA (reference sequence). Trimming took 3 bases from V and 4 from J, leaving 10 bases between them. Each CDR3 protein gets one entry after TCRdb re-called the multiplex PCR reads with MiXCR. The sample lists about 230,000 distinct CDR3 sequences, about a third seen once, with about 1.4% in the top ten. The V gene is TRBV20-1, the J gene TRBJ2-7, with D uncertain. This clonotype originated in a female donor with breast cancer. Some clones in this sample may be carry-over from other donors' samples. Material: axillary lymph node tissue. The CDR3 is CSARPSRYEQYF. CDR3 sequence (DNA): TGCAGTGCTAGGCCCTCCCGTTACGAGCAGTACTTC.